What follows are 22 T cell receptor beta chains derived from one specimen sequenced in a study of blood T cell repertoires in COVID-19. Assay: immunoSEQ multiplex PCR; the TCRdb copy retains only in-frame clones and omits some. The table records over 100,000 clones, around 89% of them present only once. The sample comprised peripheral blood. Receptors were obtained from a human donor with acute or convalescent COVID-19. The donor label of this sample is uncertain.

The J gene is TRBJ2-3, the V gene TRBV14; 7 bases are a match to TRBD2. Looked up from germline, CDR1 is SGHDN and CDR2 is FVKESK. The CDR3 loop spans 16 amino acids. V was pared by 4 bases and J by 3 bases, with 10 bases of the junction left unmatched. The CDR3 bases are TGTGCCAGCAGCCCCAAGCGGGACCGTTGGACAGATACGCAGTATTTT. Translating it yields CASSPKRDRWTDTQYF.

This chain links TRBV3-1 (or the pseudogene TRBV3-2) with TRBJ1-2, with unresolved D. The CDR3 length is 14 residues. V was pared by 1 base and J by 7 bases, with 13 bases between. Germline V gene data show CDR1 as LGHDT and CDR2 as YNNKEL (reference sequence). In nucleotides, the CDR3 is TGTGCCAGCAGCCAAGGACACCAATTGGGTGGCTACACCTTC. Translation gives CASSQGHQLGGYTF.

The V gene is TRBV4-3, the J gene TRBJ2-1, with 10 bases lining up with TRBD2. The CDR3 loop spans 18 amino acids. V was clipped by 0 bases and J by 7 bases; unmatched bases: 12. CDR1 LGHNA and CDR2 YSLEER come from the germline V gene. CDR3 sequence reads: CASSQDPRARTSGNEQFF. The DNA for the CDR3 is TGCGCCAGCAGCCAAGACCCCAGAGCACGGACTAGCGGAAATGAGCAGTTCTTC.

The CDR3 reads CASSTSASSFYEQFF. Here the CDR3 DNA reads TGTGCCAGCAGCACCTCCGCGTCCTCCTTCTATGAGCAGTTCTTC. The chain couples TRBV9 to TRBJ2-1; D not certain. The CDR3 runs 15 residues. From germline, CDR1 is SGDLS and CDR2 YYNGEE. With 4 bases removed from V and 8 bases from J, the gap between germline ends came to 19 bases.

This clone was seen a single time. The chain has TRBV9 and TRBJ2-3; 9 bases fit TRBD1. Trimming took 3 bases from V and 1 from J; bases not matched to a gene: 0. The CDR3 is 14 amino acids. Per germline, CDR1 SGDLS and CDR2 YYNGEE. The CDR3 DNA follows: TGTGCCAGCAGCGGACAGGGGGGCACAGATACGCAGTATTTT. Encoded protein: CASSGQGGTDTQYF.

The chain recombines TRBV7-9 with TRBJ2-3; a possible D gene is TRBD1 (6 bases). V lost 5 bases, J lost 5 bases, and 23 bases lay in between. Germline V gene lookup returns CDR1 SEHNR and CDR2 FQNEAQ (reference sequence). The CDR3 covers 17 residues. The CDR3 sequence is CASSQGGNSWSGDTQYF. DNA for the CDR3: TGTGCCAGCAGCCAAGGGGGAAATAGTTGGTCTGGAGATACGCAGTATTTT.

The chain carries TRBV5-1 and TRBJ2-2, with D unclear. V was pared by 9 bases and J by 7 bases, with 16 bases between. The CDR3 contains 13 residues. Germline CDR1 reads SGHRS; CDR2 reads YFSETQ. CDR3 DNA sequence: TGCGCCACCCTTGGGCCTGACGGCGGGGAGCTGTTTTTT. Amino acids: CATLGPDGGELFF.

V and J are TRBV11-3 and TRBJ2-1, with 10 bases matching TRBD2. This CDR3 has 15 residues. After removal of 5 bases from V and 4 bases from J, the junction contained 5 bases not matched to a gene. Germline V gene sequence: CDR1 SGHNT, CDR2 YENEEA. CDR3 residues: CASSRTSGVYNEQFF. CDR3 coding DNA: TGTGCCAGCAGCCGCACTAGCGGGGTTTACAATGAGCAGTTCTTC.

The chain has TRBV6-2 or TRBV6-3 and TRBJ2-5; 16 nucleotides align to TRBD2. J gave up 0 bases and V 1 base, and 5 bases lay outside the gene matches. The CDR3 contains 19 residues. Germline CDR1 MNHEY, CDR2 SVGEGT. The CDR3 here is CASSYFGTSGGANQETQYF. DNA for the CDR3: TGTGCCAGCAGTTACTTTGGGACTAGCGGGGGGGCGAACCAAGAGACCCAGTACTTC.

V usage is TRBV29-1 and J usage is TRBJ1-1; weak D call: TRBD1 (6 bases). V lost 1 base and J 0 bases, leaving 12 bases between the germline ends. Germline CDR1 SQVTM, CDR2 ANQGSEA. This CDR3 region has 15 residues. This CDR3 is CSVEGPQGMNTEAFF. The CDR3 coding sequence is TGCAGCGTTGAAGGCCCACAGGGTATGAACACTGAAGCTTTCTTT.

The chain uses TRBV28 and TRBJ1-1, with D maybe TRBD1 (5 bases). Germline CDR1 and CDR2: MDHEN and SYDVKM. V was trimmed by 7 bases and J by 0 bases, leaving 18 bases between them. There are 16 residues in the CDR3. CDR3 nucleotide sequence: TGTGCCAGCACCAAGCGGGGGAGACGGATGAACACTGAAGCTTTCTTT. Residues: CASTKRGRRMNTEAFF.

This clone is a singleton in its sample. V usage is TRBV7-3 and J usage is TRBJ1-6; 7 bases are a match to TRBD1. J was trimmed by 0 bases and V by 5 bases; bases with no gene match: 10. This CDR3 spans 18 amino acids. Germline V CDR1 and CDR2: SGHTA, FQGTGA. CDR3 nucleotide sequence: TGTGCCAGCAGCAAACCGGGACAGCCAACCTCCTATAATTCACCCCTCCACTTT. Translation: CASSKPGQPTSYNSPLHF.

The chain carries TRBV7-2 and TRBJ1-5; D might be TRBD1 (5 bases). Germline lookup yields CDR1 SGHTA and CDR2 FQGNSA. The CDR3 has 16 amino acids. Trimming took 2 bases from V and 2 from J, leaving 13 bases between them. The CDR3 region is CASSLPPDIGNQPQHF. The CDR3 DNA reads as TGTGCCAGCAGCTTACCCCCGGACATAGGCAATCAGCCCCAGCATTTT.

CDR3 sequence: CASSWGHLNSPLHF. In DNA, the CDR3 is TGTGCCAGCAGTTGGGGACATCTAAATTCACCCCTCCACTTT. V usage is TRBV27 and J usage is TRBJ1-6, with D maybe TRBD1 (6 bases). This CDR3 contains 14 residues. Germline V gives CDR1 MNHEY, CDR2 SMNVEV (reference sequence). Between the trimmed V and J ends, which lost 4 bases and 7 bases, there was a span of 11 bases.

The chain links TRBV28 to TRBJ1-4; unclear D gene. Germline V gene sequence: CDR1 MDHEN, CDR2 SYDVKM. This CDR3 comprises 14 residues. The germline V and J ends were trimmed by 2 bases and 8 bases, with 12 bases remaining between them. The CDR3 DNA follows: TGTGCCAGCAGTTTAAGACACCTTCCCGAAAAACTGTTTTTT. It encodes CASSLRHLPEKLFF.

This clone has a handful of counts. The chain couples TRBV28 to TRBJ2-2, with 7 bases that match TRBD2. Germline loops: CDR1 MDHEN, CDR2 SYDVKM. The V and J ends lost 5 bases and 5 bases, in that order; junction bases with no gene match: 11. CDR3 size: 16 residues. CDR3 bases: TGTGCCAGCAGTCTGGGGGGGAGCCCGGGGACCGGGGAGCTGTTTTTT. Protein product: CASSLGGSPGTGELFF.

CDR3 DNA sequence: TGTGCCAGCAGGCGGGGGGGCCTCACAGATACGCAGTATTTT. It encodes CASRRGGLTDTQYF. The chain combines TRBV11-2 with TRBJ2-3; 9 positions agree with TRBD2. Per germline, CDR1 SGHAT and CDR2 FQNNGV. Trimming at V came to 6 bases and at J to 2 bases, leaving 3 bases not matched to a gene. The CDR3 has 14 amino acids.

The chain has TRBV27 and TRBJ2-7; TRBD1 aligns across 7 bases. Trimming removed 5 bases from V and 4 bases from J; junction bases left unmatched: 8. Germline CDR1 MNHEY, CDR2 SMNVEV (reference sequence). The CDR3 length is 14 residues. The CDR3 coding sequence is TGTGCCAGCAGTCCACGGGACAGCGTTTACGAGCAGTACTTC. The encoded protein is CASSPRDSVYEQYF.

This clone was found once. The rearrangement uses TRBV21-1 and TRBJ1-3. TRBV21-1 is tagged as a pseudogene. CDR3 size: 16 residues. CDR3 nucleotides: TGTGCCAGCAGCAAAGGGGACGGGAGCTCTGGAAACACCATATATTTT. Protein: CASSKGDGSSGNTIYF.

The DNA for the CDR3 is TGTGCCAGCAGCTTCCTACAGGGGGCGGGGAACACTGAAGCTTTCTTT. Amino acid sequence: CASSFLQGAGNTEAFF. This chain joins TRBV5-4 and TRBJ1-1; TRBD1 matches 9 bases. The CDR3 loop spans 16 amino acids. In germline, CDR1 is SGHNT, CDR2 YYREEE (reference sequence). J was trimmed by 1 base and V by 2 bases; bases with no gene match: 6.

The chain combines TRBV19 with TRBJ1-5; 9 bases are shared with TRBD1. Per germline, CDR1 LNHDA and CDR2 SQIVND (reference sequence). There are 15 residues in the CDR3. Trimming at V came to 2 bases and at J to 4 bases, leaving 3 bases not matched to a gene. CDR3 nucleotide sequence: TGTGCCAGTAGTATATTTGGGACAGGGAATCAGCCCCAGCATTTT. Protein: CASSIFGTGNQPQHF.

J is TRBJ1-2 and V is TRBV7-9; D may be TRBD1 (5 bases). Per germline, CDR1 SEHNR and CDR2 FQNEAQ (reference sequence). V was clipped by 1 base and J by 3 bases, with 12 bases between them. The CDR3 totals 15 residues. For the CDR3, the DNA is TGTGCCAGCAGCTTAGGTGGGGACTACCACTATGGCTACACCTTC. Protein product: CASSLGGDYHYGYTF.